The sample holds a few counts of the clone carrying this TCR beta chain. This sample was included in a study of tumor-infiltrating lymphocytes in primary liver carcinoma. Looking at the study overall: All lesions had stage T1-T3 N0M0 and about 4 to 11 cm widths.

Extraction also yielded germline DNA, while blood RNA was obtained from unsorted whole blood. Before the operation took place, roughly 4.2 milliliters of peripheral blood were collected. This CDR3 region has 13 residues. V lost 8 bases and J 0 bases, leaving 10 bases between the germline ends. Germline CDR1 reads MNHNS; CDR2 reads SASEGT. cDNA specific to TCR beta was made from 500 ng of total RNA, with a constant-region primer employed for priming. Each TCR beta library was derived from three nested multiplex PCR rounds that employed slightly modified ARM-PCR. With TRBV1-TRBV30 forward primers and a C-beta reverse primer, the first two PCR rounds were run for 10 to 11 cycles each. TCRdb fed the multiplex PCR reads into MiXCR, producing one record per CDR3 protein. The sample includes hundreds of thousands of distinct CDR3 sequences, almost 60% of them seen just once.

This chain links TRBV6-1 with TRBJ1-1, with no clear D. This clonotype originated in a woman aged 25 to 45 with primary liver carcinoma and hepatitis B virus infection. Sequenced sample: peripheral blood. The CDR3 DNA follows: TGTGCCAGCGGCCCCCGGTTGAACACTGAAGCTTTCTTT. Translated: CASGPRLNTEAFF.